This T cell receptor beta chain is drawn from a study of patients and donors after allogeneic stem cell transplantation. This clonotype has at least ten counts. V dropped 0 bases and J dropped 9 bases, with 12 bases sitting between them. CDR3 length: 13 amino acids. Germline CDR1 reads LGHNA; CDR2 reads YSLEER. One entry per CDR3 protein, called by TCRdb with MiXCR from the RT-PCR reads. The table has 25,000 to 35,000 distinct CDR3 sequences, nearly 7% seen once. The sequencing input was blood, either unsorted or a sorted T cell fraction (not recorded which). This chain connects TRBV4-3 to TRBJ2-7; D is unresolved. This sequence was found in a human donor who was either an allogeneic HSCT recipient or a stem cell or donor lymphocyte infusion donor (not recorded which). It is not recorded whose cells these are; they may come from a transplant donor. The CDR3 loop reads CASSQDQTARQYF. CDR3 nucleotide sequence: TGCGCCAGCAGCCAAGATCAAACGGCGAGGCAGTACTTC.